Presented here are 23 T cell receptor beta chains from one specimen sequenced in a study of blood T cell repertoires in COVID-19. Measured with immunoSEQ multiplex PCR; TCRdb has only the in-frame clones, and not every one. The data hold about 67,000 clones, with around 87% observed a single time. Sequenced: peripheral blood. The source is a man aged 50 to 59 with active COVID-19.

The chain employs TRBV27 and TRBJ2-5; unclear D gene. CDR1 and CDR2 from the germline V gene are MNHEY and SMNVEV (reference sequence). V dropped 4 bases and J dropped 2 bases, with 8 bases sitting between them. This CDR3 is built from 13 residues. CDR3 DNA: TGTGCCAGCAGTTACGAGAGACAAGAGACCCAGTACTTC. Its protein product is CASSYERQETQYF.

The chain links TRBV19 to TRBJ2-2, with 9 bases aligning to TRBD2. Germline V gene lookup returns CDR1 LNHDA and CDR2 SQIVND (reference sequence). The V and J ends lost 6 bases and 6 bases, in that order; junction bases with no gene match: 11. The CDR3 has 16 residues. CDR3 loop: CASSFSRAGGPGELFF. The CDR3 bases are TGTGCCAGTAGCTTTTCCAGGGCGGGAGGGCCCGGGGAGCTGTTTTTT.

This clone was counted only a few times. As DNA, the CDR3 is TGTGCCAGCAGCCCCCGTACAGGGGATGCATATGGCTACACCTTC. This sequence encodes CASSPRTGDAYGYTF. This rearrangement joins TRBV11-3 to TRBJ1-2, with TRBD1 matching over 7 bases. The CDR3 contains 15 residues. V was pared by 5 bases and J by 5 bases, with 11 bases of the junction left unmatched. Germline CDR1 is SGHNT and CDR2 is YENEEA.

The gene calls are TRBV9 and TRBJ2-1; 7 nucleotides line up with TRBD2. This CDR3 is 15 amino acids long. The V and J ends lost 4 bases and 3 bases, in that order; junction bases with no gene match: 7. Germline CDR1 is SGDLS and CDR2 is YYNGEE. CDR3 sequence (DNA): TGTGCCAGCAGCCCAGGAGCGGGATTCTACAATGAGCAGTTCTTC. It codes for CASSPGAGFYNEQFF.

The chain joins TRBV5-6 to TRBJ2-5, with TRBD2 as a possible D gene (6 bases). The CDR3 has 16 residues. V lost 4 bases to trimming and J lost 1 base, with 17 bases between them. Per germline, CDR1 SGHDT and CDR2 YYEEEE. CDR3 coding DNA: TGTGCCAGCAGCGCAACAGAAAAGGGACTCCAAGAGACCCAGTACTTC. Translated: CASSATEKGLQETQYF.

The chain uses TRBV28 and TRBJ1-4; 8 bases are a match to TRBD1. The CDR3 is made up of 15 amino acids. With 6 bases clipped from V and 8 bases from J, the junction kept 11 bases outside the gene matches. Per the germline V gene, CDR1 is MDHEN and CDR2 is SYDVKM. CDR3 protein: CASRAQGAVREKLFF. CDR3 nucleotide sequence: TGTGCCAGCAGAGCCCAGGGGGCGGTAAGAGAAAAACTGTTTTTT.

The chain recombines TRBV2 with TRBJ2-7; the match to TRBD2 covers 11 bases. Germline assignment: CDR1 SNHLY and CDR2 FYNNEI. The ends lost 5 bases at V and 5 bases at J; junction bases unmatched: 11. The CDR3 runs to 16 residues. The CDR3 loop is CASSPPVAGGPHEQYF. The CDR3 DNA reads TGTGCCAGCAGTCCCCCAGTAGCGGGAGGGCCCCACGAGCAGTACTTC.

J is TRBJ1-2 and V is TRBV30; D is undetermined. V was clipped by 1 base and J by 0 bases, with 6 bases between them. The CDR3 has 13 residues. Germline CDR1 reads GTSNPN; CDR2 reads SVGIG (reference sequence). CDR3 nucleotide sequence: TGTGCCTGGAGTGGCAGTACTAACTATGGCTACACCTTC. As protein: CAWSGSTNYGYTF.

The genes are TRBV7-8 and TRBJ2-1, with 8 bases that match TRBD2. V was pared by 6 bases and J by 4 bases, with 11 bases of the junction left unmatched. The CDR3 extends over 16 amino acids. CDR1 is SGHVS, CDR2 FQNEAQ, per germline. The CDR3 region has the DNA TGTGCCAGCAGTCCCTCGAGCGGGAGAGTGTACAATGAGCAGTTCTTC. This gives the protein CASSPSSGRVYNEQFF.

This rearrangement joins TRBV18 to TRBJ2-6, with 7 positions matching TRBD2. After removal of 1 base from V and 1 base from J, the junction contained 7 bases not matched to a gene. Germline V gene data show CDR1 as KGHSH and CDR2 as LQKENI. This CDR3 has 18 residues. This chain's CDR3 is CASSPRGGARSGANVLTF. The CDR3 DNA sequence: TGTGCCAGCTCACCACGGGGGGGAGCACGATCTGGGGCCAACGTCCTGACTTTC.

This chain connects TRBV27 to TRBJ1-1; no definite D call. CDR3 length equals 12 residues. Looked up from germline, CDR1 is MNHEY and CDR2 is SMNVEV (reference sequence). The V end was cut by 5 bases, the J end by 8 bases, with 12 bases between. In DNA form, the CDR3 reads TGTGCCAGCAGTAGATGGACGGGGGAAGCTTTCTTT. Amino acids: CASSRWTGEAFF.

The chain is built from TRBV24-1 and TRBJ2-7, with TRBD1 as a possible D gene (5 bases). Per the germline V gene, CDR1 is KGHDR and CDR2 is SFDVKD. V shed 7 bases and J shed 5 bases, with 8 bases lying between them. The CDR3 extends over 11 amino acids. The CDR3 here is CATSIGDEQYF. Here the CDR3 DNA reads TGTGCCACCAGCATAGGGGACGAGCAGTACTTC.

This chain uses TRBV28 with TRBJ1-3; 7 positions agree with TRBD1. The CDR3 extends over 15 amino acids. The junction had 6 bases not matched to a gene; V was cut back by 2 bases and J by 5 bases. Germline V lookup: CDR1 MDHEN, CDR2 SYDVKM. The CDR3 is CASSLPRGPRNTIYF. The CDR3 bases are TGTGCCAGCAGTTTACCGAGGGGGCCTCGAAACACCATATATTTT. Variable domain in full (rest from reference TRBV28 and TRBJ1-3): DVKVTQSSRYLVKRTGEKVFLECVQDMDHENMFWYRQDPGLGLRLIYFSYDVKMKEKGDIPEGYSVSREKKERFSLILESASTNQTSMYLCASSLPRGPRNTIYFGEGSWLTVV.

The V and J genes are TRBV2 and TRBJ1-3, with 8 positions matching TRBD1. Per germline, CDR1 SNHLY and CDR2 FYNNEI. CDR3 size: 14 residues. V lost 6 bases to trimming and J lost 3 bases; unmatched junction nucleotides: 4. The CDR3 sequence is CASSSDRVGNTIYF. DNA for the CDR3: TGTGCCAGCAGCTCGGACAGGGTTGGAAACACCATATATTTT.

This clone is a singleton in its sample. V gene TRBV15 combines with J gene TRBJ1-5; the match to TRBD1 covers 7 bases. Losses at the gene ends were 3 bases for V and 2 bases for J; bases not matched to a gene: 1. CDR3 length: 14 amino acids. Germline V gene data show CDR1 as LNHNV and CDR2 as YYDKDF (reference sequence). CDR3 sequence: CATSSTGGNQPQHF. DNA of the CDR3: TGTGCCACCAGCAGCACAGGGGGCAATCAGCCCCAGCATTTT.

The chain uses TRBV19 and TRBJ1-1; 8 bases align to TRBD1. This CDR3 is built from 16 residues. V dropped 6 bases and J dropped 4; count of bases not matched to a gene: 13. The germline V gene has CDR1 LNHDA and CDR2 SQIVND (reference sequence). The CDR3 DNA reads TGTGCCAGTAGCCAATTTCTGGCAGGGGGCATCACTGAAGCTTTCTTT. Protein: CASSQFLAGGITEAFF.

The chain is built from TRBV7-2 and TRBJ2-1; 10 bases line up with TRBD2. Germline V lookup: CDR1 SGHTA, CDR2 FQGNSA. V lost 3 bases to trimming and J lost 7 bases; unmatched junction nucleotides: 12. This CDR3 comprises 17 residues. The CDR3 coding sequence is TGTGCCAGCAGCTTTTTAGCGGGAGGAGGTCGTTCGAATGAGCAGTTCTTC. This codes for CASSFLAGGGRSNEQFF.

The chain recombines TRBV2 with TRBJ1-2; tentatively, D is TRBD1 (5 bases). The V end lost 2 bases, the J end lost 6 bases, and 13 bases lay between the germline ends. The germline gives CDR1 SNHLY, CDR2 FYNNEI. CDR3 length: 14 residues. CDR3 region: CASSEMSRADGYTF. In DNA, the CDR3 is TGTGCCAGCAGTGAAATGAGCAGGGCGGATGGCTACACCTTC.

The CDR3 loop reads CASSPPGGISSYEQYF. The DNA of the CDR3 is TGTGCCAGCTCACCACCGGGGGGAATCTCCTCCTACGAGCAGTACTTC. V usage is TRBV18 and J usage is TRBJ2-7, with D maybe TRBD2 (6 bases). The CDR3 covers 16 residues. Germline-derived CDR1 and CDR2 are KGHSH and LQKENI. V was pared by 0 bases and J by 0 bases, with 12 bases between.

This sequence joins TRBV5-4 and TRBJ2-3; D may be TRBD2 (5 bases). The germline CDR1 and CDR2 sequences are SGHNT and YYREEE (reference sequence). The CDR3 totals 14 residues. The ends were cut back, 2 bases at V and 5 bases at J, with 12 bases in the middle. The CDR3 DNA follows: TGTGCCAGCAGCTTACAACTAGTCGTAGATACGCAGTATTTT. Translation: CASSLQLVVDTQYF. The variable domain in full, completed from reference TRBV5-4 and TRBJ2-3, reads ETGVTQSPTHLIKTRGQQVTLRCSSQSGHNTVSWYQQALGQGPQFIFQYYREEENGRGNFPPRFSGLQFPNYSSELNVNALELDDSALYLCASSLQLVVDTQYFGPGTRLTVL.

The chain carries TRBV6-2 or TRBV6-3 and TRBJ1-1, with 7 bases fitting TRBD1. V lost 4 bases and J lost 1; bases outside the gene matches: 6. Germline CDR1 MNHEY, CDR2 SVGEGT. CDR3 size: 15 residues. Here the CDR3 DNA reads TGTGCCAGCAGTTCCCCCGACAGGGCGAACACTGAAGCTTTCTTT. Amino acids: CASSSPDRANTEAFF.

The chain joins TRBV29-1 to TRBJ2-5; tentative D call: TRBD1 (6 bases). Trimming removed 4 bases at V and 6 bases at J, with 12 bases between. Germline CDR1 is SQVTM and CDR2 is ANQGSEA. The CDR3 is 12 amino acids. Written as DNA, the CDR3 is TGCAGCGTTGTAATTACAGGGCAGACCCAGTACTTC. Protein sequence: CSVVITGQTQYF.

The rearrangement joins TRBV14 to TRBJ2-3; 12 nucleotides agree with TRBD2. Per germline, CDR1 SGHDN and CDR2 FVKESK. The CDR3 has 16 residues. V gave up 4 bases and J gave up 2 bases; unmatched junction bases: 4. CDR3 protein: CASSRGLAGFTDTQYF. CDR3 coding DNA: TGTGCCAGCAGCCGCGGACTAGCGGGATTCACAGATACGCAGTATTTT.